The source of this T cell receptor (beta chain) is a study of cytomegalovirus exposure and HLA in healthy donors (dated by TCRdb to 2015 to 2018). Concerning the study at large: An earlier analysis of roughly 570 of the donors reported over 250 Gb of sequence data and around 110 million unique TCR beta sequences obtained from around 190 million T cells. An early release that covered 640 HLA-typed donors contained 250 to 350 gigabases of sequencing data and 65 million to 100 million unique TCR sequences. To decide whether each TCR beta V gene segment behaved as functional or pseudogenic, an earlier analysis of some 570 of the donors relied on high-throughput TCR beta sequencing. Both class I and class II loci were covered by HLA typing, at four-digit resolution. Genome-wide SNP genotypes for about 55% of the roughly 670 donors were used in a later genetic analysis, which treated that subset as a discovery cohort. Rather than using new phenotypic data, the later analysis identified candidate immune exposures from TCR beta sequences and from how often those sequences occurred across donors. The study combined high-throughput TCR immunosequencing, statistical association of individual TCRs with disease status, and machine learning to predict cytomegalovirus infection status. Among the roughly 390 genotyped donors, under 90% belonged to the genetic ancestry cluster associated with self-reported Caucasian donors. Along with the roughly 700-subject first cohort, a separate validation cohort of over a hundred different subjects was used. The T cell repertoires of some 670 subjects were profiled by immunosequencing and related to cytomegalovirus serostatus. A later analysis re-examined previously published TCR beta repertoires from roughly 720 donors and added high-resolution HLA genotyping to investigate patterns of TCR occurrence. Four to six DR-DQ haplotypes were handled as single units for association and clustering, since linkage in the cohort was strong. The aim of the study was to test whether cataloging public T cell receptors could identify signatures of past pathogen exposure. All discovery cohort repertoires had been generated using a single sequencing platform. Typing coverage varied by locus: about 620-630 donors for A, B, C, DRB1 and DQB1; approximately 500 for DQA1; over 600 for DPA1; approximately 470 for DPB1. Across some 400 genotyped donors of the cohort, an average of about 240,000 unique TCR beta nucleotide sequences per donor were sequenced, and roughly 20% of those sequences were non-productive. Donor age, sex, ethnicity and CMV serostatus were collected together with the repertoire data.

V loses 5 bases, J loses 0 bases, and the germline ends lie 8 bases apart. CDR3 length: 14 amino acids, cysteine to phenylalanine. Only the CDR3 region is kept as DNA, spanning 42 bases read in frame from base 1. For CDR1 and CDR2, the germline V gene (reference sequence) lists MNHEY and SMNVEV. Library generation was performed with the immunoSEQ multiplex PCR assay. The multiplex PCR relied on a mix of 60 forward primers for TCR Vbeta segments and 13 reverse primers for TCR Jbeta segments. A multiplex PCR assay on genomic DNA amplified the CDR3 region of rearranged TCR beta genes. The amplified TCR beta libraries were sequenced on the Illumina HiSeq System as 87-base-pair reads. On the study's bioinformatics: In a later analysis, roughly 80 million unique TCR beta chains were counted across the 500 to 850 repertoires, and roughly 11 million of these chains were shared by at least two donors. Raw reads were error-corrected and collapsed into unique sequences with a nearest-neighbor algorithm that merged closely related sequences to remove PCR and sequencing errors. To assign V, D and J gene segments, CDR3 sequences were aligned to IMGT reference sequences. Each retained sequence needed at least a six-nucleotide match to both a V gene segment and a J gene segment. Rearrangements were classified as productive when the CDR3 lacked stop codons and remained in frame with V and J, and all other rearrangements were classified as non-productive. Following IMGT convention, CDR3 was defined as the stretch from the second conserved V-encoded cysteine to the conserved J-encoded phenylalanine. Sequences without an unambiguous match to a single V gene segment were excluded from the earlier analysis of 500 to 700 of the donors. In an earlier analysis of a few hundred of the donors, V segments were called functional above 56.7% productive rearrangements and were called segregating when the between-donor standard deviation exceeded 5%. To diagnose cytomegalovirus status from the catalog of TCR beta chain sequences, a statistical classification framework was built. In a later analysis, TCR nucleotide sequences were compared against IMGT/GENE-DB human TR gene sequences so that V and J genes could be assigned. Using the TCRdist pipeline, a later analysis assigned CDR3 sequences along with most-parsimonious VDJ recombination scenarios. In a later analysis, every TCR beta chain was defined by the combination of its CDR3 amino acid sequence and its V-gene family, and reads without a unique V-gene family were dropped. A later analysis removed 592 highly shared, low-generation-probability nucleotide sequences to deal with suspected cross-contamination and a sequencing artifact. For each public chain, a later analysis derived a clonal expansion index from normalized ranks of inferred template counts within each repertoire. In a later analysis, generation probabilities were computed with a VDJ recombination model fitted to out-of-frame rearrangements, and the resulting probabilities were checked against IGoR. In a later analysis, hypergeometric tests were used to score TCR-TCR, TCR-HLA and TCR-CMV co-occurrence, with a repertoire-size bias correction applied to TCR pairs. To estimate false discovery rates, a later analysis permuted the HLA or CMV assignments 20 times. In a later analysis, co-occurring TCRs were grouped using DBSCAN, and TCRdist sequence similarity was added for clustering within HLA-allele-positive subsets. For co-occurrence clustering, repertoires with fewer than 30,000 or more than 120,000 public chains were excluded, along with roughly 5 repertoires with anomalous nucleotide sharing. Entries here come from immuneACCESS through TCRdb and include only in-frame sequences with V and J called. Some clones fail to appear in such tables; in the studies checked, an unresolved V gene covers under half of the shortfall, and the cause of the remainder is unknown. V, J and clone size reflect that table, while D and trimming were determined from the DNA. Counted in this sample were some 96,000 clones; approximately 79% of them appeared once. The ten largest make up around 17% of the sample.

The cohort comprised some 700 healthy bone marrow donors. All cohort members were sampled while nominally healthy, although unrecorded immune exposures were likely present. The donor tested CMV seropositive and was one of the 289 seropositive cohort members. Every donor gave a peripheral blood sample, and the peripheral blood mononuclear cells from that sample were used for TCR beta sequencing. The Qiagen DNeasy Blood Extraction Kit was used to extract genomic DNA from the blood cell samples. As concerns this clone: Its antigen specificity is not known. One base away there is no much larger clone; base qualities are not given.

On the study overall, not on this receptor specifically: Some IMGT-functional V segments, including TRBV6-2 and TRBV6-3, could not be distinguished by the 87-base-pair reads and were therefore excluded. The classifier was reported to diagnose cytomegalovirus status with high specificity and sensitivity in both the original cohort and the validation cohort. When HLA alleles, especially DR and DQ, strongly co-occurred, attributing TCR associations to individual alleles was difficult. Linkage disequilibrium might explain the correlated functional status among segregating V segments, but an unknown experimental factor could not be ruled out. V-gene and J-gene trimming of TCR beta chains was associated with a missense DCLRE1C variant in a later genetic analysis, and the association was replicated in an independent cohort. An earlier analysis of approximately 570 of the donors showed that most TCR beta V segments appeared in productive rearrangements either about 87% or about 30% of the time, which broadly matched IMGT annotations. Compared with equally common non-associated chains, HLA-associated TCR beta chains in a later analysis were more clonally expanded and had lower generation probabilities. In this cohort, only TCR beta chains were sequenced, and detectable features were limited by the absence of alpha or paired-chain data. The sequencing pipeline was judged likely to have produced a cluster of highly shared sequence variants as a technical artifact. CMV serostatus was the only immune exposure information available for the cohort. The authors suggested that the approach could potentially be generalized to other disease states and immunological phenotypes. A further reported finding was that TCR beta sequences accurately predicted the HLA-A and HLA-B alleles for most subjects in the first cohort. In a later genetic analysis, fewer N-insertions in productive TCRs were reported among donors in an Asian-associated ancestry cluster than the roughly 640-donor mean. Because some donors lacked HLA typing at each locus, the association tests relied only on the typed subset. While some public TCRs were present in many individuals, most TCR sequences turned up only very rarely across donors. Sequencing depth was assumed to be roughly uniform across donors in the presence/absence analyses, though that assumption may not hold. In the study, about 150 TCR beta chains were listed as associated with cytomegalovirus. In vitro tests confirmed that three of the cytomegalovirus-associated TCR beta chains recognize cytomegalovirus antigens. In a later analysis, the rate of TCR association differed among HLA loci, with DRB1 alleles having the most associated TCRs and HLA-C alleles having the fewest. Because counts were too low, some 17 rarely observed V segments, including chromosome 9 orphons, were left out of the earlier analysis of several hundred of the donors. In a later analysis, most CMV-associated TCR beta chains were found to appear HLA-restricted, with HLA associations seemingly driven largely by CMV exposure. A later analysis reported that several top co-occurrence clusters appeared linked to parvovirus B19, influenza, CMV and Epstein-Barr virus. At a false discovery rate of 0.05, a later analysis linked 15,000 to 20,000 TCR beta sequences to specific HLA alleles.

The receptor comes from a woman in her fifties or sixties in good health and CMV-seropositive. Sequenced input: PBMCs. The rearrangement joined TRBV27 to TRBJ1-5, with the D segment identity uncertain. The DNA sequence reads TGTGCCAGCAGTCTTCGGGGTAGCAATCAGCCCCAGCATTTT. Its translation reads: CASSLRGSNQPQHF.